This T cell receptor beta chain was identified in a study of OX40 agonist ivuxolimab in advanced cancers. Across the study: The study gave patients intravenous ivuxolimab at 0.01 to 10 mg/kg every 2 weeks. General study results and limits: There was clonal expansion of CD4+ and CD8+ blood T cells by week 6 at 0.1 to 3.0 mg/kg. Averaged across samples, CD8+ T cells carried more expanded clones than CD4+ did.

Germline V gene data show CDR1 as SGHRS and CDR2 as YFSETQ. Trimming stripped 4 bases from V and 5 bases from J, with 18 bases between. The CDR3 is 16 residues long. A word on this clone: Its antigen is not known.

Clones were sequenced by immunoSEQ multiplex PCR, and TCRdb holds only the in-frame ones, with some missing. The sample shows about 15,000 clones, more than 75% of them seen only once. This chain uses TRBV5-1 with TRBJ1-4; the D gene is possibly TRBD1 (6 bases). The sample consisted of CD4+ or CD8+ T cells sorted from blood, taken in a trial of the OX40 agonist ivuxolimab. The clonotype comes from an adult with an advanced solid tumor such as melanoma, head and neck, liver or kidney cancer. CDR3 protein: CASSPGGGGPNEKLFF. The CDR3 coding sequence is TGCGCCAGCAGCCCGGGGGGCGGGGGACCAAATGAAAAACTGTTTTTT.